What follows describes a single T cell receptor beta chain. This receptor's antigen is unknown. The input lacks base qualities; no much larger clone sits a single base away. This sample is part of a study of blood T cell repertoires in COVID-19 (dated by TCRdb to 2019 to 2021). For the study in its entirety: Samples covering the acute and convalescent phases of COVID-19 were provided by collaborators in the United States, Italy and Spain. The prospective study material was composed of cDNA or gDNA derived from T cells, B-cell-depleted T cells, or PBMCs. Subjects who had been exposed to COVID-19, were actively infected with it, or had recovered from it provided the deeply sampled blood TCRbeta repertoires that made up the dataset. A freely available public database, intended as a resource for researchers studying the immune response to SARS-CoV-2, is where the repertoires were released. Samples were obtained from the ongoing ImmuneRACE study (first 160 participants) and from 1,000 to 1,500 subjects provided by 6 global collaborators. Sample metadata almost always included a de-identified subject ID, COVID-19 status, age in years and sex. Where available, HLA class I and class II types were taken from metadata supplied by the sample provider and were not determined by assay-based typing.

The CDR3 numbers 14 residues from cysteine through phenylalanine. The retained sequence is limited to the CDR3, 42 bases, with the frame set at the first base. V loses 4 bases of germline sequence and J loses 2 bases, and the interval between the two ends is 11 bases. CDR1 is given as LNHDA and CDR2 as SQIVND, both from the germline V gene (reference sequence). TCRbeta CDR3 regions were amplified from genomic DNA by means of the immunoSEQ Assay, a bias-controlled multiplex PCR. The paper's data handling went like this. Nucleated cell counts per sample were estimated from amplification of reference gene primers within the assay. To quantify the absolute abundance of each unique TCRbeta CDR3 rearrangement, sequence reads were collapsed and filtered. For each sample, productive Simpson clonality was calculated as the square root of Simpson's diversity index across productive rearrangements. Imported from immuneACCESS, the table was reduced by TCRdb to in-frame sequences with V and J called. These copies leave out some clones; in studies compared against another copy, an unresolved V gene accounts for under half, and the cause of the remainder is not known. V and J calls and clone size are copied from that table; D and trimming were computed from the DNA. The table for this sample lists about 180,000 clones; around 87% of them were counted only once. The ten top clones hold around 2.7% of the sample.

Whole blood was collected in K2EDTA tubes by collaborating institutions according to the institutions' own protocols. Collaborator samples were shipped for TCRbeta analysis as frozen whole blood, isolated PBMCs, or DNA extracted from either sample type. The paper's findings and limits, for the study overall: The quantity of clinical and demographic metadata differed by source and by participant and was supplied without curation.

The sequence joins TRBV19 to TRBJ2-5; D gene: possibly TRBD1, on 6 matching bases. The sequence was collected from a man aged 35 to 55 with active or convalescent COVID-19. Sequences were obtained from peripheral blood. The CDR3 region reads CASSKMDSQETQYF. The DNA sequence is as follows: TGTGCCAGTAGTAAGATGGACAGTCAAGAGACCCAGTACTTC. With all but the CDR3 taken from the reference TRBV19 and TRBJ2-5 genes, the full variable domain is: DGGITQSPKYLFRKEGQNVTLSCEQNLNHDAMYWYRQDPGQGLRLIYYSQIVNDFQKGDIAEGYSVSREKKESFPLTVTSAQKNPTAFYLCASSKMDSQETQYFGPGTRLLVL.